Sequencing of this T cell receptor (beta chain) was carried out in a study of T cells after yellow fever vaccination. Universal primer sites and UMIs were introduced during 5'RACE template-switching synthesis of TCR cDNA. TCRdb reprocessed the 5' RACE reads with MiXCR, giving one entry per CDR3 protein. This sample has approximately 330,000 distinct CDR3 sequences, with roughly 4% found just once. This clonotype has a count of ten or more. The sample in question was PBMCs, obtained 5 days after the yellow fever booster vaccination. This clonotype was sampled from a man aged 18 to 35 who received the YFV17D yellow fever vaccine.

CDR3 residues: CASGGGGSGANVLTF. CDR3 nucleotides: TGTGCCAGCGGTGGAGGGGGCTCTGGGGCCAACGTCCTGACTTTC. The V call is TRBV6-5, the J call TRBJ2-6, with D perhaps assigned TRBD1 or TRBD2 (6 bases each). Trimming pared 8 bases from V and 0 bases from J, leaving 11 bases between. Germline CDR1 is MNHEY and CDR2 is SVGAGI. The CDR3 is 15 amino acids.